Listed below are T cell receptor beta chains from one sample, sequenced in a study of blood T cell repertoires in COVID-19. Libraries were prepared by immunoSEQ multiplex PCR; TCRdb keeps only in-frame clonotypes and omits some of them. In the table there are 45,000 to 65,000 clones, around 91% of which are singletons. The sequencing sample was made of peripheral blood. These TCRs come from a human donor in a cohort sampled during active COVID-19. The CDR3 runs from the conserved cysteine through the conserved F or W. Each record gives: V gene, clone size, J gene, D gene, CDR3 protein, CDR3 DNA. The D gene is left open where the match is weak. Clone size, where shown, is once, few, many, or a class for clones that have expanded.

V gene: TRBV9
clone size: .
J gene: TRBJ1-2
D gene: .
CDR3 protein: CASTTSGIDYGYTF
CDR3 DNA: TGTGCCAGCACCACATCAGGGATTGACTATGGCTACACCTTC

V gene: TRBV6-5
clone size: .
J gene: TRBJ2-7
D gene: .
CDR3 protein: CASSLRGGEQYF
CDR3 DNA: TGTGCCAGCAGTCTGCGGGGTGGCGAGCAGTACTTC

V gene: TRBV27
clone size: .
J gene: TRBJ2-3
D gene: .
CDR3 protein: CASSLLRVNTDTQYF
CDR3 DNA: TGTGCCAGCAGTTTATTGCGGGTAAACACAGATACGCAGTATTTT

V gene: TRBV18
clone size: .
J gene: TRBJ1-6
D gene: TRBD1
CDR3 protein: CASSRDRGNSPLHF
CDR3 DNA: TGTGCCAGCTCACGGGACAGGGGTAATTCACCCCTCCACTTT

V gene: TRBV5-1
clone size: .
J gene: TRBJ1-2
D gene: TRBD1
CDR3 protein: CASSSSTGAFEHGYTF
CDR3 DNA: TGCGCCAGCAGCTCATCGACAGGGGCCTTCGAGCATGGCTACACCTTC

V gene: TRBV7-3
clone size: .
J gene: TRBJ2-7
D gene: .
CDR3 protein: CASSAQGGQYYEQYF
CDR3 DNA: TGTGCCAGCAGCGCCCAGGGTGGGCAATACTACGAGCAGTACTTC

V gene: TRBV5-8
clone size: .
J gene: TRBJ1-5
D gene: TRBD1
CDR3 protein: CASNPGTGVNQPQHF
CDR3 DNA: TGTGCCAGCAACCCTGGGACAGGGGTCAATCAGCCCCAGCATTTT

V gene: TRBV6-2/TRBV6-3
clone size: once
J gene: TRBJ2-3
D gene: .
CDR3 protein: CASSYSNPKGRSTDTQYF
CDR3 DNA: TGTGCCAGCAGTTACTCGAATCCAAAGGGGCGTAGCACAGATACGCAGTATTTT

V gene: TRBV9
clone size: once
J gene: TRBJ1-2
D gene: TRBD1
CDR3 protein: CASSGHRDRVNYGYTF
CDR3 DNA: TGTGCCAGCAGCGGCCACCGGGACAGGGTGAACTATGGCTACACCTTC

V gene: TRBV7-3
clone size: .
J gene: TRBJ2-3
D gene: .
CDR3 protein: CASSFGGPSTDTQYF
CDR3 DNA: TGTGCCAGCAGCTTCGGAGGGCCTAGCACAGATACGCAGTATTTT

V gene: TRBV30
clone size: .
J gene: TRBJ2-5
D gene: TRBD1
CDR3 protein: CAVTIPGQEGETQYF
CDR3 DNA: TGTGCCGTAACTATCCCGGGACAGGAGGGAGAGACCCAGTACTTC

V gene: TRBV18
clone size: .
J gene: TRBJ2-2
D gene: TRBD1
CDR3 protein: CASSTPGTGNTGELFF
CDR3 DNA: TGTGCCAGTTCAACCCCCGGGACAGGAAACACCGGGGAGCTGTTTTTT

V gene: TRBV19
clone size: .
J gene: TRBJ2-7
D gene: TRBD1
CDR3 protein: CASSTTGATYEQYF
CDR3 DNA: TGTGCCAGTAGTACGACAGGGGCAACCTACGAGCAGTACTTC

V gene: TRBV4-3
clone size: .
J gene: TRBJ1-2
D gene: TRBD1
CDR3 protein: CASSQGRQGNYGYTF
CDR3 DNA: TGCGCCAGCAGCCAAGGCCGACAGGGGAACTATGGCTACACCTTC

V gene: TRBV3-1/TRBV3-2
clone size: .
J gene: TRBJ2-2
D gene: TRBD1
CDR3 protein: CASSHQALSWGRGLTGELFF
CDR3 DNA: TGTGCCAGCAGCCATCAAGCTCTATCATGGGGCAGGGGGTTGACCGGGGAGCTGTTTTTT

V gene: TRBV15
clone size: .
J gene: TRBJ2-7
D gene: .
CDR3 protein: CATSREDRSSYEQYF
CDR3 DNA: TGTGCCACCAGCAGAGAGGATAGGAGCTCCTACGAGCAGTACTTC

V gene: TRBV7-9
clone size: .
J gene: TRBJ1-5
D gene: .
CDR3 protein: CASSLSSRGALTSNQPQHF
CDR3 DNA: TGTGCCAGCAGCTTAAGTAGCAGGGGCGCGTTAACTTCGAATCAGCCCCAGCATTTT

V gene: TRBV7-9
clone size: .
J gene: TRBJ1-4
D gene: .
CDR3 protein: CASSLVIDEKLFF
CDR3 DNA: TGTGCCAGCAGCTTAGTAATAGATGAAAAACTGTTTTTT

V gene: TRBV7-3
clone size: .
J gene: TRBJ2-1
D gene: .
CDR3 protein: CASSLGGAYYNEQFF
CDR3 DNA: TGTGCCAGCAGCTTAGGGGGGGCATATTACAATGAGCAGTTCTTC

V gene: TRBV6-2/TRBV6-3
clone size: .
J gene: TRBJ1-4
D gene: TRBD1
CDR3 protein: CASSDTGGRDEKLFF
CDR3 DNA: TGTGCCAGCAGTGATACAGGGGGCAGGGATGAAAAACTGTTTTTT

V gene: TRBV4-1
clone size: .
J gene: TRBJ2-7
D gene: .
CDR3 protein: CASSQGPSYEQYF
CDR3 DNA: TGCGCCAGCAGCCAAGGGCCTTCCTACGAGCAGTACTTC

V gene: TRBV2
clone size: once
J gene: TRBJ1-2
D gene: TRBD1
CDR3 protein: CASSERGTAYGYTF
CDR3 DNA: TGTGCCAGCAGTGAACGGGGGACAGCTTATGGCTACACCTTC

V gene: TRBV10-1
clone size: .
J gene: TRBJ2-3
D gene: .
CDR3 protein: CASSPGQQTDTQYF
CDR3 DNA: TGCGCCAGTTCCCCGGGACAACAAACAGATACGCAGTATTTT

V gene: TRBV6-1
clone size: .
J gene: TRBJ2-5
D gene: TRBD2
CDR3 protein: CASSERTGRLAGRQETQYF
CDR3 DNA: TGTGCCAGCAGTGAACGGACAGGGCGACTAGCGGGCCGTCAAGAGACCCAGTACTTC

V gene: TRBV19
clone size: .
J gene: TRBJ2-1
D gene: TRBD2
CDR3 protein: CAVSGMGYNEQFF
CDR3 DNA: TGTGCCGTTAGCGGGATGGGGTACAATGAGCAGTTCTTC

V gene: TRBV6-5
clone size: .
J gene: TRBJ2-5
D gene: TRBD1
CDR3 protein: CASSSGTGSVGTQYF
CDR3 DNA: TGTGCCAGCAGTTCCGGGACAGGGTCGGTTGGGACCCAGTACTTC

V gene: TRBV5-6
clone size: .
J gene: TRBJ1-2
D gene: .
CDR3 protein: CASSYLSQGYGYTF
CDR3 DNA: TGTGCCAGCAGCTACCTTTCCCAGGGGTATGGCTACACCTTC

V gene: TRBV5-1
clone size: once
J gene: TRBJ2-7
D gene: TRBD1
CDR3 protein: CASSLGQGFYEQYF
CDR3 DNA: TGCGCCAGCAGCTTGGGACAGGGGTTCTACGAGCAGTACTTC

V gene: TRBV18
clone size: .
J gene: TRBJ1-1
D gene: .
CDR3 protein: CASSPSRTRPLNTEAFF
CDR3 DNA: TGTGCCAGCTCACCTTCCCGGACTAGACCCCTGAACACTGAAGCTTTCTTT

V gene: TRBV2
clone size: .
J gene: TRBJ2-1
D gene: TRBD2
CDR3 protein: CASSSRLAPLYNEQFF
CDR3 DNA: TGTGCCAGCAGTTCTCGACTAGCCCCTTTGTACAATGAGCAGTTCTTC

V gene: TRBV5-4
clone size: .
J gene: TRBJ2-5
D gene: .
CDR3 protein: CASSLDGSRRETQYF
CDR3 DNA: TGTGCCAGCAGCTTGGACGGGAGCCGGAGGGAGACCCAGTACTTC

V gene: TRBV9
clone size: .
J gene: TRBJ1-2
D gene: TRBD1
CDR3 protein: CASRSGTGALYGYTF
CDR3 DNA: TGTGCCAGCAGGTCAGGGACAGGCGCACTCTATGGCTACACCTTC

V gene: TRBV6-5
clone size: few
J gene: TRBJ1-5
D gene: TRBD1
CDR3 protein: CASSYTGQGQPQHF
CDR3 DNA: TGTGCCAGCAGTTACACTGGACAGGGCCAGCCCCAGCATTTT